Described below is a single TCR beta chain sequence and its context. Germline V lookup: CDR1 SGHAT, CDR2 FQNNGV. The CDR3 covers 15 residues. J was trimmed by 4 bases and V by 4 bases; bases with no gene match: 8. These data originate in a study of brain T cells in children with intractable seizures. Time point noted: blood from clinic visit 5 months post-surgery; TSC patient then seizure free. Only in-frame clones appear in the TCRdb table, and some are missing; sequencing was by immunoSEQ multiplex PCR. The data contain approximately 330,000 clones, roughly 93% of them singletons. The rearrangement uses TRBV11-2 and TRBJ1-2, with 8 bases identical to TRBD1. The material sequenced was peripheral blood, taken 4 to 5 months after surgery. The sequence was obtained from a boy less than two years old with tuberous sclerosis and intractable seizures. In DNA form, the CDR3 reads TGTGCCAGCAGCTCGGCTCCCGGGACAGGCTATGGCTACACCTTC. Translation gives CASSSAPGTGYGYTF.